This record concerns one TCR beta chain sequence. What it recognizes is unknown. Assay used: immunoSEQ multiplex PCR; TCRdb lists only in-frame clones, some missing. In the table there are more than 400,000 clones, roughly 80% of which are singletons. This CDR3 region has 14 residues. Trimming left V 2 bases short and J 4 bases short, with 12 bases between. Germline V gene data show CDR1 as SGHNT and CDR2 as YYREEE (reference sequence). The sample comes from a study of shared clonotypes between healthy human individuals. Regarding the study as a whole: Researchers sampled blood only, noting tissue repertoires likely differ. A small donor pool kept down the genetic and exposure-history diversity that was represented.

This receptor was obtained from a woman aged 40 to 50 in good health. Some clones in this sample may be carry-over from other donors' samples. V and J are TRBV5-4 and TRBJ1-2; D ambiguous. The sequencing input was PBMCs. The DNA for the CDR3 is TGTGCCAGCAGCTTCCCCGTGGCCCCCTATGGCTACACCTTC. Residues: CASSFPVAPYGYTF. Variable domain in full (rest from reference TRBV5-4 and TRBJ1-2): ETGVTQSPTHLIKTRGQQVTLRCSSQSGHNTVSWYQQALGQGPQFIFQYYREEENGRGNFPPRFSGLQFPNYSSELNVNALELDDSALYLCASSFPVAPYGYTFGSGTRLTVV.